This TCR beta chain was captured by sequencing in a study of regulatory T cells in long-lasting Graves disease. Study as a whole: Antithyroid drugs had been taken under 3 months by newly diagnosed Graves' patients. General study points: Analyses excluded thyroid tissue, covering peripheral blood alone. Persistent Graves' patients showed reduced TCR diversity versus newly diagnosed patients.

Assembly of TCR beta libraries relied on iRepertoire HTBI primers together with Arm-PCR of CDR3 regions. In the authors' workflow: Across samples, 62 TRBV and roughly 13 TRBJ segments were found. TCRdb used MiXCR to reprocess the multiplex PCR reads, holding one entry per CDR3 protein. TCRdb's processing, not the authors' own work, is the source of the V and J calls. Of about 310,000 distinct CDR3 sequences listed, 18% were seen once; the top ten hold about two fifths. CDR3 length equals 15 residues. Germline values: CDR1 MDHEN, CDR2 SYDVKM. Deletions cut 7 bases from V and 0 bases from J, with 13 bases between. This clonotype was seen many times. The antigen is unknown. Described time point: newly diagnosed GD, antithyroid drugs for less than 3 months. PBMC-extracted RNA yielded the TCR library.

The TCR was taken from a female donor with Graves disease. V is TRBV28 and J is TRBJ2-1; D remains unclear. The sample was peripheral blood mononuclear cells (PBMCs), taken at new diagnosis, from a patient treated with antithyroid drugs. This CDR3 is CASTLLAGSYNEQFF. CDR3 DNA sequence: TGTGCCAGCACCCTGCTTGCAGGCTCCTACAATGAGCAGTTCTTC.